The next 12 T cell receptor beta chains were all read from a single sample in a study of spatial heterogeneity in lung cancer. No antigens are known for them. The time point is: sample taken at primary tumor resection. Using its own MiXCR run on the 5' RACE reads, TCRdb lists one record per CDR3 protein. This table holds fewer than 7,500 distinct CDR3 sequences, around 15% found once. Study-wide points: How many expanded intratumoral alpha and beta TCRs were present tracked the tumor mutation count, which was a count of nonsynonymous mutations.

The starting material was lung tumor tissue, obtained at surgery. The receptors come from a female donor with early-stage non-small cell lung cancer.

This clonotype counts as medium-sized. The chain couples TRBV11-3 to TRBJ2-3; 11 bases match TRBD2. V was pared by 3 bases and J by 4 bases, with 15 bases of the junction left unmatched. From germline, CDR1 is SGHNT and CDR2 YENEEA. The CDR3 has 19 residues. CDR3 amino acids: CASSFGLLAGAGVSDTQYF. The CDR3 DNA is TGTGCCAGCAGCTTCGGATTACTAGCGGGAGCCGGGGTGTCAGATACGCAGTATTTT.

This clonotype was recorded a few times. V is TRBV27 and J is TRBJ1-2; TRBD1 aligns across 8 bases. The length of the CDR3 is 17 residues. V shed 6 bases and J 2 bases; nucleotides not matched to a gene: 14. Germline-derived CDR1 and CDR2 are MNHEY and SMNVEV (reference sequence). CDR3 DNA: TGTGCCAGCAGCCTAAAACGGACAGGGTTCCAAAACTATGGCTACACCTTC. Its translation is CASSLKRTGFQNYGYTF.

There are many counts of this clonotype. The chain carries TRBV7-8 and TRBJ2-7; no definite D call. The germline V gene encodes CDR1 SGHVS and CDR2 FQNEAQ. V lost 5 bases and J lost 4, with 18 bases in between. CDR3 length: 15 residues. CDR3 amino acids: CASSPLRGAPYEQYF. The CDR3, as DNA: TGTGCCAGCAGCCCCCTAAGAGGCGCCCCTTACGAGCAGTACTTC.

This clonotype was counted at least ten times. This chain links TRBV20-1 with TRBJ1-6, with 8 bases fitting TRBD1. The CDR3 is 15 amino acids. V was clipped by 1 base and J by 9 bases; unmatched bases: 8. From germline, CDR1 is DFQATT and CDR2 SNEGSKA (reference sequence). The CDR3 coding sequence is TGCAGTGCTAGAGTATCAGGGGGCCGAGGTTCACCCCTCCACTTT. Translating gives CSARVSGGRGSPLHF.

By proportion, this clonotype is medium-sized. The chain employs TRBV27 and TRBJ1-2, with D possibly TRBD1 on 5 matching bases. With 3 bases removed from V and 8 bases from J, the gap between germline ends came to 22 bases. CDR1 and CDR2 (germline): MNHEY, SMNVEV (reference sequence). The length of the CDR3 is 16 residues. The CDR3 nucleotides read TGTGCCAGCAGTTTCTTATCATCGGGGCCTTCGCAAGGCTACACCTTC. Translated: CASSFLSSGPSQGYTF.

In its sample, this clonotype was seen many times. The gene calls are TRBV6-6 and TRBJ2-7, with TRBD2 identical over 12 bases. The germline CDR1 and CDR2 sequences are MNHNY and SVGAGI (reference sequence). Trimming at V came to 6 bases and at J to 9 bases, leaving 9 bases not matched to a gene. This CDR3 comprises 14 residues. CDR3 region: CASSPQLAGGLQYF. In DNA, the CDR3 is TGTGCCAGCAGCCCCCAACTAGCGGGAGGATTGCAGTACTTC.

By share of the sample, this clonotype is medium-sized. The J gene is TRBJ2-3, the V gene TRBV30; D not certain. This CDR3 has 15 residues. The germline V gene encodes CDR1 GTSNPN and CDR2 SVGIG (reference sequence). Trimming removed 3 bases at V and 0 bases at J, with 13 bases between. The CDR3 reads CAWRDVYSSTDTQYF. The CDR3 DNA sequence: TGTGCCTGGAGGGACGTCTATTCTAGCACAGATACGCAGTATTTT.

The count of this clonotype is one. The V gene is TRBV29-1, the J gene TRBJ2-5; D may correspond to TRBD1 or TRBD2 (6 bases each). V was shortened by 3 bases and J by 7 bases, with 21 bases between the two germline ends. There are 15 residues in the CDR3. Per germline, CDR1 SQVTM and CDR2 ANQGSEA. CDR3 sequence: CSVDSGAGSEGTQYF. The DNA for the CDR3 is TGCAGCGTTGATTCGGGGGCCGGGAGCGAAGGGACCCAGTACTTC.

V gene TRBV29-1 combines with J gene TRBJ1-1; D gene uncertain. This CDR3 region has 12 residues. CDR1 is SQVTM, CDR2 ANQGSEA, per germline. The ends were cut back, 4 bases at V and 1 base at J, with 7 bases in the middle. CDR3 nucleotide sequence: TGCAGCGTTGGACGGACGAACACTGAAGCTTTCTTT. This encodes CSVGRTNTEAFF.

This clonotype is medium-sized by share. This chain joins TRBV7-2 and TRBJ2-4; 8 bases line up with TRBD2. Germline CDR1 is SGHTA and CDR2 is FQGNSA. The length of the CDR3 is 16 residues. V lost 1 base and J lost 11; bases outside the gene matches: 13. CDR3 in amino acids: CASSLGLKRENAFQYF. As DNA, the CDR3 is TGTGCCAGCAGCTTAGGTCTTAAGCGGGAGAATGCCTTTCAGTACTTC.

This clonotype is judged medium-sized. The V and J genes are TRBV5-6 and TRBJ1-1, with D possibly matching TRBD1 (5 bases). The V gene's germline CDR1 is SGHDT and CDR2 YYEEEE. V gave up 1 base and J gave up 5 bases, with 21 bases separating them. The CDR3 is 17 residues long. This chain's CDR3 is CASSLKRGQTRETEAFF. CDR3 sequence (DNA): TGTGCCAGCAGCTTGAAAAGGGGTCAAACCAGGGAGACTGAAGCTTTCTTT.

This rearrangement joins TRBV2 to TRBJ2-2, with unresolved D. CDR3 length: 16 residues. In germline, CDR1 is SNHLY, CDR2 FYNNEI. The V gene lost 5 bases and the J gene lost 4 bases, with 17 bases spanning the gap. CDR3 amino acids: CASSSETPEPTGELFF. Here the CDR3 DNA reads TGTGCCAGCAGTTCTGAGACCCCGGAGCCCACCGGGGAGCTGTTTTTT.